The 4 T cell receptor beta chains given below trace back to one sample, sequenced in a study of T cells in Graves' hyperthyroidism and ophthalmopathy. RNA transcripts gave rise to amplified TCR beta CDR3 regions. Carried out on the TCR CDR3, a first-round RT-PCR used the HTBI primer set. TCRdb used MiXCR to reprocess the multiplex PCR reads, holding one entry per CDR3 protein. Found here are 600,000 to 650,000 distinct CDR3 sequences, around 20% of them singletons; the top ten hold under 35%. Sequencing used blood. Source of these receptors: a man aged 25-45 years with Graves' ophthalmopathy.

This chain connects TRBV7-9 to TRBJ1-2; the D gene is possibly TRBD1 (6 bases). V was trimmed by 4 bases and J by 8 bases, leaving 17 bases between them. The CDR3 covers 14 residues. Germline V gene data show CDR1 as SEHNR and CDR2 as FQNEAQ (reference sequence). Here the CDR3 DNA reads TGTGCCAGCAGCTCCACCCAGGGGATTCGGGGCTACACCTTC. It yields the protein CASSSTQGIRGYTF.

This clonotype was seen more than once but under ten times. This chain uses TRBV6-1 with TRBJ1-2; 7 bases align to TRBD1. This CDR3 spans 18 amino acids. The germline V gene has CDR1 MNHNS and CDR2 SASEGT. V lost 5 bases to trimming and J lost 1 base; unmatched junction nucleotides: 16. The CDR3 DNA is TGTGCCAGCAGTCGGATCGTGGCCCAGGGGGGGAATAACTATGGCTACACCTTC. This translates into CASSRIVAQGGNNYGYTF.

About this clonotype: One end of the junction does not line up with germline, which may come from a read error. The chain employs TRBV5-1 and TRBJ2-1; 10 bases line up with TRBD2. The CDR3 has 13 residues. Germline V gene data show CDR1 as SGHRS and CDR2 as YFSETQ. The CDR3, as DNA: TGTGCCAGCAGATTCGAGCGGGAGGGTTCGCAGTTCTTC. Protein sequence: CASRFEREGSQFF. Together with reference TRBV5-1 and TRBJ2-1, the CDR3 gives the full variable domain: KAGVTQTPRYLIKTRGQQVTLSCSPISGHRSVSWYQQTPGQGLQFLFEYFSETQRNKGNFPGRFSGRQFSNSRSEMNVSTLELGDSALYLCASRFEREGSQFFGPGTRLTVL.

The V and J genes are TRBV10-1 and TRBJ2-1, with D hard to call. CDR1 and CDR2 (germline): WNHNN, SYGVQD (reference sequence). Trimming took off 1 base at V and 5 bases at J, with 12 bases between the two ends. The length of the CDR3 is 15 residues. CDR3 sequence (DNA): TGCGCCAGCAGTGAGTATTCGGTACTGAACAATGAGCAGTTCTTC. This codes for CASSEYSVLNNEQFF.